This TCR beta chain appears in the sequencing data of a study of CD8 T cells in Susac syndrome (dated by TCRdb to about 2019). For context, the study as a whole: The study used repertoire sequencing to test whether antigen drove CD8+ T cell activation and differentiation in Susac syndrome. The study compared CD8+ T cell repertoire clonality among approximately twelve healthy donors, 14 Susac syndrome patients and fewer than 19 multiple sclerosis patients.

RNA was extracted using the RNeasy kit, and about 0.45 to 1 microgram was reverse transcribed with random hexamers. The immunoSEQ multiplex PCR assay, which covers 54 Vbeta and 13 Jbeta segments, was used to amplify TCR beta CDR3 regions. PCR amplification bias was corrected by using a synthetic template baseline for primer optimization and computational correction. As for the authors' bioinformatics: Reads were assigned to V, D and J genes according to IMGT and analyzed in immunoSEQ Analyzer, with only productive sequences retained. To calculate clonality, Shannon entropy was normalized by log2 of the number of productive unique sequences and then subtracted from one. For each patient and control, public and private clones were evaluated among the 100 most prevalent clones. Susac-specific clones were defined as absent from healthy and MS cohorts, some 1,000 published viral clones and other ImmuneACCESS disease sequences. TCRdb passed the public sequencing reads through fastp at Q25 and MiXCR, retaining productive beta sequences. For every CDR3 protein sequence, its rows merge into one entry that carries the most common genes and DNA. The V and J calls follow TCRdb's processing rather than the paper's. Recorded for this sample are just over 80,000 distinct CDR3 sequences; just under 95% of them occurred a single time. The leading ten clones occupy about 0.25% of the sample.

Peripheral blood CD8+ and CD4+ T cells from healthy donors, Susac syndrome patients and multiple sclerosis patients were profiled by high-throughput TCR beta sequencing. The healthy donors served as controls matched for age and sex. Bulk CD8+ and CD4+ T cells were purified magnetically by negative isolation, whereas CD8+ TEMRA cells were enriched by FACS. Blood was drawn into EDTA tubes, processed within 24 hours, and PBMCs were isolated by density gradient centrifugation. PBMCs intended for TCR sequencing were cryopreserved in liquid nitrogen and were subsequently thawed in a 37 degrees C water bath. A purity of at least 90% was achieved for sorted or isolated CD4+, CD8+ and CD8+ TEMRA cells. As regards this clonotype: What antigen it recognizes has not been identified. No base-level quality is on record; no much larger clone is a single base apart.

The CDR3 starts with the cysteine, ends with the phenylalanine, and has 13 residues. Only the CDR3 region is kept as DNA, spanning 39 bases read in frame from base 1. The germline V gene provides CDR1 LGHNA and CDR2 YSLEER. Trimming at the junction amounts to 1 base on V and 2 bases on J, and the germline ends lie 6 bases apart. General study outcomes and caveats: The number of individuals in the TCR sequencing and HLA analysis was acknowledged as relatively small.

The sequencing sample was made of CD8+ T cells from PBMCs. This receptor was obtained from a human donor in good health. The chain couples TRBV4-3 to TRBJ2-7, with the D gene not clear enough to name. The sequence in DNA is TGCGCCAGCAGCCAAGTTAGAGCCTACGAGCAGTACTTC. The resulting protein is CASSQVRAYEQYF.